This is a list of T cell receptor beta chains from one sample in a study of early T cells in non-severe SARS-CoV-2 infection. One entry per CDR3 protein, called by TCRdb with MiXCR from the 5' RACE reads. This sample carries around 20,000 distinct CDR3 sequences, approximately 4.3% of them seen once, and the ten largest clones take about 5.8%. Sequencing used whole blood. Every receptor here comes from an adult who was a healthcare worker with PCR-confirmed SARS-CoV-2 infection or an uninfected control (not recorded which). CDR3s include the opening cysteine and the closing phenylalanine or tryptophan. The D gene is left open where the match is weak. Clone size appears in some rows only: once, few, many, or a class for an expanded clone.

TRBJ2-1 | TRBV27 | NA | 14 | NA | TGTGCCAGCAGTTCAAACCTAGGGTACAATGAGCAGTTCTTC | CASSSNLGYNEQFF
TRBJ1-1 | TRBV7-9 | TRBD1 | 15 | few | TGTGCCAGCAGCGCGGGACAGGGAATGAACACTGAAGCTTTCTTT | CASSAGQGMNTEAFF
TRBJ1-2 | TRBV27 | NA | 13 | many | TGTGCCAGCAGGACTCAGACCGGACCTGGCTACACCTTC | CASRTQTGPGYTF
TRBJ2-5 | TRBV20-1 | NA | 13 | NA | TGCAGTGCTGGCGGAGGCGGACAAGAGACCCAGTACTTC | CSAGGGGQETQYF
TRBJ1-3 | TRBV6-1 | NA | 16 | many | TGTGCCAGCAGTGAAGTTGTGGGCTCTACTGGAAACACCATATATTTT | CASSEVVGSTGNTIYF
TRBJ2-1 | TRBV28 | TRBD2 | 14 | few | TGTGCCGTCCTCGGGGGGGGCATCTACAATGAGCAGTTCTTC | CAVLGGGIYNEQFF
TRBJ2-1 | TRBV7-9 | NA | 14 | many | TGTGCCAGCAGCTTAGGGAGCTGGGGGGATGAGCAGTTCTTC | CASSLGSWGDEQFF
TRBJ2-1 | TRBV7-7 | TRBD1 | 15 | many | TGTGCCAGCAGCTCGGGACAGGGAACTTACAATGAGCAGTTCTTC | CASSSGQGTYNEQFF
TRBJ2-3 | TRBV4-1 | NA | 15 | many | TGCGCCAGCAGCGCACTAGTTTTGAGCCCAGATACGCAGTATTTT | CASSALVLSPDTQYF
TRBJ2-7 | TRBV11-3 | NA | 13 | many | TGTGCCAGCAGCAGAGGTGGCATGGACGAGCAGTACTTC | CASSRGGMDEQYF
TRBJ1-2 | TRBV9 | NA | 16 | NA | TGTGCCAGCAGCGCGGATCCCTCGGTAAATCAAGAGGGCTACACCTTC | CASSADPSVNQEGYTF
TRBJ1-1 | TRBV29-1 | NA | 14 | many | TGCAGCCACTTCCTCCCAGAGGTTGCCGCTGAAGCTTTCTTT | CSHFLPEVAAEAFF
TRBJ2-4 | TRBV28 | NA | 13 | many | TGTGCCAGCAGTTTACGGGCGACAGGACTTCAGTACTTC | CASSLRATGLQYF
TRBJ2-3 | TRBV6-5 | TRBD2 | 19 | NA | TGTGCCAGCAGCCCTATATTCGCCGGGACTAGCGGATTCACAGATACGCAGTATTTT | CASSPIFAGTSGFTDTQYF
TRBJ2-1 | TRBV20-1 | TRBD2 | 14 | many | TGCAGTGCTAGAGGCGGGAGAGTCTACAATGAGCAGTTCTTC | CSARGGRVYNEQFF
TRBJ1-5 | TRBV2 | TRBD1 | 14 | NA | TGTGCCAGCTCAAACAGGGGGACCAATCAGCCCCAGCATTTT | CASSNRGTNQPQHF
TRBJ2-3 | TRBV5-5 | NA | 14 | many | TGTGCCAGCAGCTTGTTGTACGAGCCAGATACGCAGTATTTT | CASSLLYEPDTQYF
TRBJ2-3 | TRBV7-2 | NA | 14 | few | TGTGCCAGCAGCCCCGGATCTGGCACAGATACGCAGTATTTT | CASSPGSGTDTQYF
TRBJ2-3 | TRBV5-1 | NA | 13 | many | TGCGCCAGCAGCTTGGAGCGCGCAGATACGCAGTATTTT | CASSLERADTQYF
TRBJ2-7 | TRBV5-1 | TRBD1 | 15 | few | TGCGCCAGCAGCTTGGGGACAGGGATCACCTACGAGCAGTACTTC | CASSLGTGITYEQYF
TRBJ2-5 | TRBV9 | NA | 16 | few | TGTGCCAGCAGCGTAGGGGGGCGGGACCTACAAGAGACCCAGTACTTC | CASSVGGRDLQETQYF
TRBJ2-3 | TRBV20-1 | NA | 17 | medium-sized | TGCAGTGCTATCGTAATAGTCCTTTCACCTAACACAGATACGCAGTATTTT | CSAIVIVLSPNTDTQYF
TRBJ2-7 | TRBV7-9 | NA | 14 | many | TGTGCCAGCAGCTTAGCGTTACTACTCTACGAGCAGTACTTC | CASSLALLLYEQYF
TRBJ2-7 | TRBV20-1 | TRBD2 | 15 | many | TGCAGTGCTAGAGATCGACTAGCGGGAGGGATCGAGCAGTACTTC | CSARDRLAGGIEQYF
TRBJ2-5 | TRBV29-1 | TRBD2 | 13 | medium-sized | TGCAGCGGAGTGGGGGGGGACCAAGAGACCCAGTACTTC | CSGVGGDQETQYF
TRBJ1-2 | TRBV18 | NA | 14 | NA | TGTGCCAGCTCACCCTGGGATCCATCTGATGGCTACACCTTC | CASSPWDPSDGYTF
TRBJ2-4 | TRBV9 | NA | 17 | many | TGTGCCAGCAGCGCGGGACCCCTAAGGGCAGCCAAAAACATTCAGTACTTC | CASSAGPLRAAKNIQYF
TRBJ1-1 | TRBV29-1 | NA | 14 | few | TGCAGCGCGAATTGGAGGGTGCAGGACACTGAAGCTTTCTTT | CSANWRVQDTEAFF
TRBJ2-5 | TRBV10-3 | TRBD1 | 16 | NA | TGTGCCATCAGTGAGTCGGGACAGGGGCTACAAGAGACCCAGTACTTC | CAISESGQGLQETQYF
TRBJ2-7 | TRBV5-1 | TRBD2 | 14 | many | TGCGCCAGCAGCCGGACTAGCGGGGCTTACGAGCAGTACTTC | CASSRTSGAYEQYF
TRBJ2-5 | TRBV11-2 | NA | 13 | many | TGTGCCAGCACCCCCAGGGATCGAGAGACCCAGTACTTC | CASTPRDRETQYF
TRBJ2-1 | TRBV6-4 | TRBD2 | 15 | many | TGTGCCAGCAGTTATAGCGGGGAACCCTACAATGAGCAGTTCTTC | CASSYSGEPYNEQFF
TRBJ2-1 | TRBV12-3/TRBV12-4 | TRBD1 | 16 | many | TGTGCCAGCACCAAGAGACAGGGGGCATCCTACAATGAGCAGTTCTTC | CASTKRQGASYNEQFF
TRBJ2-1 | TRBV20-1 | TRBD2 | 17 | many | TGCAGTGCTAGATCGTTTCCGCGGGGGAGCTCCTACAATGAGCAGTTCTTC | CSARSFPRGSSYNEQFF
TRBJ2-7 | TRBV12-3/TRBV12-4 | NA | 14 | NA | TGTGCCAGCAGTTTAGCGCGAAGCAGGTACGAGCAGTACTTC | CASSLARSRYEQYF
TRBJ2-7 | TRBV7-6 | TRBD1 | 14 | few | TGTGCCAGCAGCTCCCGGGACAGTGTTACCGAGCAGTACTTC | CASSSRDSVTEQYF
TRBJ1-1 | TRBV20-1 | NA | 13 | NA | TGCAGTGCTAGTGGGGGCGCTACATCTGAAGCTTTCTTT | CSASGGATSEAFF
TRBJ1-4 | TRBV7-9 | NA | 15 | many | TGTGCCAGCAGCCCCCCGGGACGAGGCGGTGAAAAACTGTTTTTT | CASSPPGRGGEKLFF
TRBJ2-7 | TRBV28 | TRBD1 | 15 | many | TGTGCCAGCAGTCCCCTACAGGGGCTTGTGGACGAGCAGTACTTC | CASSPLQGLVDEQYF
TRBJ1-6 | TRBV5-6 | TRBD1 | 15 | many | TGTGCCAGCAGCGTTACAGGGGGCTCTAATTCACCCCTCCACTTT | CASSVTGGSNSPLHF
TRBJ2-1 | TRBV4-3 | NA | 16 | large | TGCGCCAGCAGCCAAGAGGGACAAAATCCCTACAATGAGCAGTTCTTC | CASSQEGQNPYNEQFF
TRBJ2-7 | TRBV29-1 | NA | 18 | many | TGCAGCGTTGAAGGAGGGGGGATGACAGGAGGAGGAACTCGGGAGCAGTACTTC | CSVEGGGMTGGGTREQYF
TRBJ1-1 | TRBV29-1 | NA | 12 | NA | TGCAGCGTTGGAGAGAGGAACACTGAAGCTTTCTTT | CSVGERNTEAFF
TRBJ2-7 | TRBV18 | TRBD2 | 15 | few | TGTGCCAGCTCACCGAATAGCGGGGGGACCTACGAGCAGTACTTC | CASSPNSGGTYEQYF
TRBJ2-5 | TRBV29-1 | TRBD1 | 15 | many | TGCAGCGTTGTTGGTGGGACAGGGACCGGAGAGACCCAGTACTTC | CSVVGGTGTGETQYF
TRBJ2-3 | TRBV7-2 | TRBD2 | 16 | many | TGTGCCAGCAGCACTCGTAGCGGGAGTCGAGCAGATACGCAGTATTTT | CASSTRSGSRADTQYF
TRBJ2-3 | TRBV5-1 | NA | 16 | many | TGCGCCAGCAGCTTCTCCCCTAGCAGTAACCCAGATACGCAGTATTTT | CASSFSPSSNPDTQYF
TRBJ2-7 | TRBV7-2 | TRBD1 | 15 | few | TGTGCCAGCAGCTTTACCGGGACAGGGGCCTACGAGCAGTACTTC | CASSFTGTGAYEQYF
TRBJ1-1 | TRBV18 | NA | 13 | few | TGTGCCAGCTCACCACAATTGGGGGGCGAAGCTTTCTTT | CASSPQLGGEAFF
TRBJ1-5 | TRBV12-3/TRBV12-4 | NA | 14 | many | TGTGCCATCTCCCTGGGGGAACGGAATCAGCCCCAGCATTTT | CAISLGERNQPQHF
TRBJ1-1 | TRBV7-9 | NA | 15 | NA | TGTGCCAGCAGCTTAGTTGGGGATACTAACACTGAAGCTTTCTTT | CASSLVGDTNTEAFF
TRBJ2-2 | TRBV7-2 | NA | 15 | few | TGTGCCAGCAGCTTAGCGAGGGGACGCACCGGGGAGCTGTTTTTT | CASSLARGRTGELFF
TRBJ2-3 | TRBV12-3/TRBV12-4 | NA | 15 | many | TGTGCCAGCAGTTTCGCAGGGGCGAGCACAGATACGCAGTATTTT | CASSFAGASTDTQYF